One sample yielded the 30 T cell receptor beta chains listed below, sequenced in a study of T cells after yellow fever vaccination. TCRdb reprocessed the 5' RACE reads via MiXCR and lists one record per CDR3 protein. The sample has approximately 550,000 distinct CDR3 sequences; 15% to 20% are singletons. Sample: PBMCs, taken 15 days after the yellow fever booster vaccination. Receptor source: a man younger than 40 who received the YFV17D yellow fever vaccine.

This clonotype showed up just a few times. The chain has TRBV5-1 and TRBJ2-1; 9 bases are shared with TRBD2. The CDR3 has 16 residues. The J segment lost 1 base and the V segment lost 4 bases, leaving 6 bases of the junction unmatched. Germline CDR1 reads SGHRS; CDR2 reads YFSETQ. The chain's CDR3 is CASSGGAGGSYNEQFF. The CDR3 nucleotides read TGCGCCAGCAGCGGTGGAGCGGGAGGATCCTACAATGAGCAGTTCTTC.

This clonotype was seen a handful of times. The genes are TRBV20-1 and TRBJ1-5, with a possible D match to TRBD1 (5 bases). The CDR3 covers 14 residues. Germline V CDR1 and CDR2: DFQATT, SNEGSKA (reference sequence). V dropped 0 bases and J dropped 8 bases, with 14 bases sitting between them. The CDR3 nucleotides are TGCAGTGCTAGAGATCTGGGGGGGAGGGAGCCCCAGCATTTT. It is translated as CSARDLGGREPQHF.

V gene TRBV6-4 combines with J gene TRBJ2-1, with D possibly being TRBD1 (6 bases). Trimming left V 4 bases short and J 3 bases short, with 10 bases between. This CDR3 region has 14 residues. Germline lookup yields CDR1 MRHNA and CDR2 SNTAGT. This CDR3 is CASSGTANYNEQFF. CDR3 DNA: TGTGCCAGCAGTGGGACAGCGAACTACAATGAGCAGTTCTTC.

J is TRBJ2-5 and V is TRBV7-9; TRBD2 agrees at 16 bases. This CDR3 region has 16 residues. Germline lookup yields CDR1 SEHNR and CDR2 FQNEAQ (reference sequence). J was trimmed by 4 bases and V by 10 bases; bases with no gene match: 9. The CDR3 nucleotides are TGTGCCACTACACCGGGACTAGCGGGAGGGGGAGAGACCCAGTACTTC. Amino acids: CATTPGLAGGGETQYF.

This clonotype was detected many times. CDR3: CASSVVGQGGTEAFF. DNA for the CDR3: TGTGCCAGCAGCGTAGTGGGGCAGGGAGGCACTGAAGCTTTCTTT. This chain links TRBV9 with TRBJ1-1; maybe TRBD1 (5 bases). Trimming took 0 bases from V and 4 from J, leaving 13 bases between them. The germline CDR1 and CDR2 sequences are SGDLS and YYNGEE. CDR3 length equals 15 residues.

This clonotype was found a few times. The chain links TRBV7-8 to TRBJ1-6; D gene unclear. V lost 2 bases and J 9 bases, leaving 11 bases between the germline ends. CDR3 length equals 14 residues. The germline V gene has CDR1 SGHVS and CDR2 FQNEAQ. The CDR3 region has the DNA TGTGCCAGCAGCTTATCCACCTCTGGTTCACCCCTCCACTTT. Its protein product is CASSLSTSGSPLHF.

This clonotype turned up a few times. The CDR3 DNA follows: TGCGCCAGCAGCTCCCCAGGGGAACTCCGCTGGGGATACAATGAGCAGTTCTTC. Translated: CASSSPGELRWGYNEQFF. The chain carries TRBV5-1 and TRBJ2-1; weak D call: TRBD1 (6 bases). The germline gives CDR1 SGHRS, CDR2 YFSETQ. V was clipped by 3 bases and J by 4 bases, with 23 bases between them. This CDR3 region has 18 residues.

The V gene is TRBV20-1, the J gene TRBJ2-5; possible D gene TRBD1, 7 bases. The V end was cut by 6 bases, the J end by 5 bases, with 16 bases between. Germline loops: CDR1 DFQATT, CDR2 SNEGSKA (reference sequence). CDR3 length: 13 amino acids. Here the CDR3 reads CSAATGTSETQYF. CDR3 nucleotides: TGCAGTGCCGCGACAGGGACTTCGGAGACCCAGTACTTC.

The table lists this clonotype with many counts. CDR3 nucleotides: TGCGCCAGCAGGGAGGGGAGCCGCACCGGGGAGCTGTTTTTT. Its translation: CASREGSRTGELFF. The J gene is TRBJ2-2, the V gene TRBV5-1; D may be TRBD2 (6 bases). The CDR3 covers 14 residues. Trimming took off 5 bases at V and 4 bases at J, with 12 bases between the two ends. CDR1 SGHRS and CDR2 YFSETQ come from the germline V gene.

Only a few counts were recorded for this clonotype. J is TRBJ2-3 and V is TRBV12-3 or TRBV12-4; 10 bases are shared with TRBD2. V was pared by 8 bases and J by 2 bases, with 1 base of the junction left unmatched. The CDR3 has 13 amino acids. The CDR3 DNA reads as TGTGCCAGCGGGACTAGCGACACAGATACGCAGTATTTT. It is translated as CASGTSDTDTQYF.

The CDR3 DNA is TGCAGCGGTCGTCAGGGTGTTAGGCCCCAGCATTTT. Protein product: CSGRQGVRPQHF. The chain employs TRBV20-1 and TRBJ1-5; D is possibly TRBD1 (5 bases). This CDR3 spans 12 amino acids. CDR1 and CDR2 from the germline V gene are DFQATT and SNEGSKA (reference sequence).

V is TRBV12-3 or TRBV12-4 and J is TRBJ2-5; 13 bases line up with TRBD2. The V segment lost 6 bases and the J segment 1 base; nucleotides outside the gene matches: 2. The CDR3 loop spans 15 amino acids. For the CDR3, the DNA is TGTGCCAGCAGAGGGACTAGCGGGACCCAAGAGACCCAGTACTTC. Its protein product is CASRGTSGTQETQYF.

V gene TRBV20-1 combines with J gene TRBJ2-1; 9 bases agree with TRBD2. After removal of 1 base from V and 4 bases from J, the junction contained 8 bases not matched to a gene. The CDR3 contains 16 residues. Germline V gene lookup returns CDR1 DFQATT and CDR2 SNEGSKA (reference sequence). In DNA form, the CDR3 reads TGCAGTGCTAGAGGAGTGGTAGCGGGAGCATACAATGAGCAGTTCTTC. This sequence encodes CSARGVVAGAYNEQFF.

The chain uses TRBV7-3 and TRBJ2-1, with TRBD2 matching over 9 bases. This CDR3 is built from 17 residues. V lost 1 base and J lost 10; bases outside the gene matches: 14. Germline CDR1 SGHTA, CDR2 FQGTGA. CDR3: CASSLIPGASGKDEQFF. For the CDR3, the DNA is TGTGCCAGCAGCTTAATCCCCGGGGCTAGCGGGAAAGACGAGCAGTTCTTC.

The sample holds a few counts of this clonotype. The chain joins TRBV5-6 to TRBJ2-7; maybe TRBD2 (6 bases). V was clipped by 1 base and J by 3 bases, with 17 bases between them. There are 16 residues in the CDR3. Germline CDR1 reads SGHDT; CDR2 reads YYEEEE. The CDR3 nucleotides are TGTGCCAGCAGCTTGTTCCAACTAGCCTCAGACTACGAGCAGTACTTC. It is translated as CASSLFQLASDYEQYF.

The gene calls are TRBV15 and TRBJ2-1; TRBD1 matches 7 bases. Germline values: CDR1 LNHNV, CDR2 YYDKDF (reference sequence). Trimming removed 3 bases from V and 8 bases from J; junction bases left unmatched: 10. The CDR3 is 15 amino acids. This CDR3 is CATSRDSKQGDEQFF. CDR3 coding DNA: TGTGCCACCAGCAGGGACAGCAAGCAGGGGGATGAGCAGTTCTTC.

The CDR3 coding sequence is TGCAGCGTTGTCAGGGCAAATGAGCAGTTCTTC. Protein sequence: CSVVRANEQFF. The J gene is TRBJ2-1, the V gene TRBV29-1; a possible D gene is TRBD1 (5 bases). Germline loops: CDR1 SQVTM, CDR2 ANQGSEA. The CDR3 runs 11 residues. Trimming left V 4 bases short and J 7 bases short, with 8 bases between.

The table lists this clonotype with many counts. The chain links TRBV7-9 to TRBJ2-6; D is undetermined. Germline loops: CDR1 SEHNR, CDR2 FQNEAQ (reference sequence). V lost 3 bases and J lost 2, with 2 bases in between. The CDR3 is 13 residues long. CDR3 in amino acids: CASSFAGANVLTF. CDR3 nucleotides: TGTGCCAGCAGCTTCGCTGGGGCCAACGTCCTGACTTTC.

The chain uses TRBV7-2 and TRBJ2-1, with D hard to call. The CDR3 is 12 amino acids. Trimming left V 5 bases short and J 9 bases short, with 11 bases between. Germline CDR1 SGHTA, CDR2 FQGNSA. In DNA form, the CDR3 reads TGTGCCAGCAGCCCAGATAGGCGTGAGCAGTTCTTC. Translation: CASSPDRREQFF.

The V gene is TRBV27, the J gene TRBJ2-3, with 9 bases matching TRBD2. The CDR3 loop spans 16 amino acids. The V gene end was trimmed by 6 bases and the J gene end by 10 bases; junction bases not matched to a gene: 17. The V gene's germline CDR1 is MNHEY and CDR2 SMNVEV (reference sequence). Here the CDR3 reads CASRTTSGSLGVPQYF. CDR3 coding DNA: TGTGCCAGCAGAACGACTAGCGGAAGCCTCGGGGTGCCGCAGTATTTT.

This clonotype came up many times. The CDR3 here is CASRSAASREDTQYF. The CDR3 DNA reads as TGCGCCAGCAGGTCCGCGGCTAGCCGAGAAGATACGCAGTATTTT. The chain recombines TRBV10-2 with TRBJ2-3; possibly TRBD2 for D (5 bases). This CDR3 has 15 amino acids. V lost 6 bases to trimming and J lost 5 bases, with 18 bases between them. Germline V gene data show CDR1 as WSHSY and CDR2 as SAAADI.

The genes are TRBV9 and TRBJ1-1, with D possibly matching TRBD1 (6 bases). Per the germline V gene, CDR1 is SGDLS and CDR2 is YYNGEE. V lost 0 bases and J lost 0, with 12 bases in between. The CDR3 covers 16 residues. This CDR3 reads CASSVGSGALNTEAFF. CDR3 sequence (DNA): TGTGCCAGCAGCGTAGGGTCAGGGGCCCTGAACACTGAAGCTTTCTTT.

This clonotype was seen a few times. The CDR3, as DNA: TGCGCCAGCAGCGCCGGGGACAGGGGCGGAGAGCAGTACTTC. This codes for CASSAGDRGGEQYF. The gene calls are TRBV5-1 and TRBJ2-7; 10 bases agree with TRBD1. The CDR3 spans 14 residues. Germline V CDR1 and CDR2: SGHRS, YFSETQ. The trim removed 4 bases at V and 7 bases at J, leaving 8 bases unmatched.

The V and J genes are TRBV12-3 or TRBV12-4 and TRBJ2-1; 7 nucleotides match TRBD2. The junction had 9 bases not matched to a gene; V was cut back by 7 bases and J by 0 bases. CDR3 length: 16 residues. The DNA for the CDR3 is TGTGCCAGCACCTCGAGCGGGATGAACTCCTACAATGAGCAGTTCTTC. Amino acid sequence: CASTSSGMNSYNEQFF.

Only a few counts were recorded for this clonotype. CDR3 sequence: CSATSGEGETQYF. Written as DNA, the CDR3 is TGCAGTGCAACTTCGGGGGAGGGCGAGACCCAGTACTTC. The chain combines TRBV20-1 with TRBJ2-5, with 7 bases aligning to TRBD2. This CDR3 is 13 amino acids long. The germline CDR1 and CDR2 sequences are DFQATT and SNEGSKA (reference sequence). The V segment lost 6 bases and the J segment 5 bases; nucleotides outside the gene matches: 9.

A few counts support this clonotype. The rearrangement joins TRBV20-1 to TRBJ2-3; D is uncertain. The V end lost 2 bases, the J end lost 2 bases, and 14 bases lay between the germline ends. The CDR3 covers 15 residues. Germline V gives CDR1 DFQATT, CDR2 SNEGSKA (reference sequence). In nucleotides, the CDR3 is TGCAGTGCTAGATTTGCCGGGCGTCTCACAGATACGCAGTATTTT. Translated: CSARFAGRLTDTQYF.

This clonotype was seen a handful of times. The chain employs TRBV2 and TRBJ2-7; 9 positions agree with TRBD2. Germline V lookup: CDR1 SNHLY, CDR2 FYNNEI. The V gene end was trimmed by 6 bases and the J gene end by 4 bases; junction bases not matched to a gene: 7. The CDR3 runs 14 residues. The CDR3 sequence is CASRETSGLYEQYF. For the CDR3, the DNA is TGTGCCAGCAGAGAGACTAGCGGTCTATACGAGCAGTACTTC.

In DNA form, the CDR3 reads TGCAGTGCTGGACTAGCGGGAATTTTCGGAGAGCAGTTCTTC. As protein: CSAGLAGIFGEQFF. This rearrangement joins TRBV20-1 to TRBJ2-1, with 12 positions matching TRBD2. V lost 5 bases and J lost 10; bases outside the gene matches: 9. Germline loops: CDR1 DFQATT, CDR2 SNEGSKA (reference sequence). The CDR3 extends over 14 amino acids.

The CDR3 sequence: CASRTQGLAGSEQYF. CDR3 nucleotide sequence: TGTGCCAGCAGAACACAAGGACTAGCGGGAAGTGAGCAGTACTTC. The rearrangement joins TRBV6-1 to TRBJ2-7; TRBD2 agrees at 12 bases. Losses at the gene ends were 6 bases for V and 7 bases for J; bases not matched to a gene: 10. This CDR3 region has 15 residues. Germline V gene lookup returns CDR1 MNHNS and CDR2 SASEGT.

The rearrangement uses TRBV11-2 and TRBJ1-1, with D unclear. CDR1 is SGHAT, CDR2 FQNNGV, per germline. The CDR3 spans 15 residues. V was clipped by 7 bases and J by 4 bases, with 19 bases between them. CDR3 sequence (DNA): TGTGCCAGCACGACGCAGGCCGGGGTCGGCACTGAAGCTTTCTTT. Translating it yields CASTTQAGVGTEAFF. Full variable domain (outside the CDR3, taken from reference TRBV11-2 and TRBJ1-1): EAGVAQSPRYKIIEKRQSVAFWCNPISGHATLYWYQQILGQGPKLLIQFQNNGVVDDSQLPKDRFSAERLKGVDSTLKIQPAKLEDSAVYLCASTTQAGVGTEAFFGQGTRLTVV.